These 6 T cell receptor beta chains share one sample of origin, sequenced in a study of metastatic and nonmetastatic thyroid tumors. Each patient came to thyroid surgery without any prior treatment (of any kind). From the PCR reads, TCRdb re-called clones with MiXCR. Of roughly 15,000 clones in the sample, roughly 25% were seen once. The sample was tumor tissue. These receptor sequences come from a female donor with papillary thyroid cancer or a benign thyroid nodule (not recorded which). Some clones in this sample may be carry-over from other donors' samples.

This rearrangement joins TRBV18 to TRBJ1-6, with 9 bases matching TRBD1. The CDR3 length is 15 residues. Germline V gives CDR1 KGHSH, CDR2 LQKENI. V trimming: 3 bases; J trimming: 13 bases; junction bases outside the gene matches: 10. In DNA form, the CDR3 reads TGTGCCAGCTCACCTCCGGAGACAGGGGGTACGCCCCTCCACTTT. Its translation: CASSPPETGGTPLHF. The variable domain in full, with the rest retrieved from reference TRBV18 and TRBJ1-6, is NAGVMQNPRHLVRRRGQEARLRCSPMKGHSHVYWYRQLPEEGLKFMVYLQKENIIDESGMPKERFSAEFPKEGPSILRIQQVVRGDSAAYFCASSPPETGGTPLHFGNGTRLTVT.

In the case of this clone: At one end, the junction sequence differs from germline, possibly due to a read error. The chain recombines TRBV6-1 with TRBJ2-1, with a possible D match to TRBD1 (6 bases). This CDR3 has 16 amino acids. The germline V gene encodes CDR1 MNHNS and CDR2 SASEGT. The DNA for the CDR3 is TGTGCCAGCATCAATTCCGGACAGTTATCCTACAACGAGCAGTTCTTC. Its translation is CASINSGQLSYNEQFF.

V usage is TRBV9 and J usage is TRBJ2-3; 8 nucleotides match TRBD1. Trimming took 1 base from V and 4 from J; bases not matched to a gene: 8. The CDR3 totals 16 residues. From germline, CDR1 is SGDLS and CDR2 YYNGEE. In DNA, the CDR3 is TGTGCCAGCAGCGTAATGGGAGACAGGGGCGCAGATACGCAGTATTTT. This sequence encodes CASSVMGDRGADTQYF.

This clone appeared a few times. The germline gene is not matched at one end of the junction; a read error may be the cause. The gene calls are TRBV24-1 and TRBJ2-1, with 9 nucleotides matching TRBD2. Germline loops: CDR1 KGHDR, CDR2 SFDVKD. CDR3 length: 15 residues. The CDR3 nucleotides read TGTGCCACCAGTGCGACTAGCGGAGTTTACAATGATCAGTTCTTC. This sequence encodes CATSATSGVYNDQFF.

The chain couples TRBV7-6 to TRBJ2-2; weak D call: TRBD2 (6 bases). This CDR3 is 16 amino acids long. The V and J ends lost 6 bases and 2 bases respectively, with 16 bases between them. Germline assignment: CDR1 SGHVS and CDR2 FNYEAQ. CDR3 DNA sequence: TGTGCCAGCAGAAGCGGTTCGGGACTTAACACCGGGGAGCTGTTTTTT. Encoded protein: CASRSGSGLNTGELFF.

This clone was picked up a small number of times. Relative to the germline gene, one junction end is altered; a read error may explain this. The chain carries TRBV20-1 and TRBJ2-1; D not resolved. CDR1 is DFQATT and CDR2 is SNEGSKA in the germline V gene (reference sequence). There are 12 residues in the CDR3. The CDR3 DNA sequence: TGTAGTGCCGTCCCCGATTACAATGAGCAGTTCTTC. Its translation: CSAVPDYNEQFF.